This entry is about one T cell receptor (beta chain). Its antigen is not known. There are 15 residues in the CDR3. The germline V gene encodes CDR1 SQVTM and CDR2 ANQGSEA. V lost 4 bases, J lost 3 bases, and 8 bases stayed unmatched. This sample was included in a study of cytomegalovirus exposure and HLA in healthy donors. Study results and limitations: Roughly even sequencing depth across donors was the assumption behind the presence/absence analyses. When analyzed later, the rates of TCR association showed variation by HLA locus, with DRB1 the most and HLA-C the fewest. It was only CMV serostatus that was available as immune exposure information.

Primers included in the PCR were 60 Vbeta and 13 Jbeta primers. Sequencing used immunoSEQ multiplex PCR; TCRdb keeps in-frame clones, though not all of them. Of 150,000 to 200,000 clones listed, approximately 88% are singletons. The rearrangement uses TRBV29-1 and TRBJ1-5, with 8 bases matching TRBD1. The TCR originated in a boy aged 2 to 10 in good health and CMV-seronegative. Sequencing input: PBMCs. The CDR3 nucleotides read TGCAGCGTTGGGGAGACAGGGGATTCCAATCAGCCCCAGCATTTT. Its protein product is CSVGETGDSNQPQHF.